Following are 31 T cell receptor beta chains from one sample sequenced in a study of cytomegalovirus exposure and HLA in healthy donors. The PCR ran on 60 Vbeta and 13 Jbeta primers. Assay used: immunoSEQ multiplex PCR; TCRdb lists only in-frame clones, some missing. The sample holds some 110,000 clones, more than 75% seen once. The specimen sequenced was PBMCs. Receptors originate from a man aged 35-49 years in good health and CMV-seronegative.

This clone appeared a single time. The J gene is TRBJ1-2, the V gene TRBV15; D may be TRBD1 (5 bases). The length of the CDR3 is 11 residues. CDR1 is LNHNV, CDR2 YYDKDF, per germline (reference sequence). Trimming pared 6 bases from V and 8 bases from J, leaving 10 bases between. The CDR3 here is CATSPGDGYTF. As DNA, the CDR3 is TGTGCCACCAGTCCGGGGGACGGCTACACCTTC.

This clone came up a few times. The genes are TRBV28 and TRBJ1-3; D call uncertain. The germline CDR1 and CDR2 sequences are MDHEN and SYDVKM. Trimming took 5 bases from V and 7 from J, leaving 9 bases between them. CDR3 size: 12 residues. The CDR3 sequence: CASSAAKNTIYF. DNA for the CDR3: TGTGCCAGCAGTGCCGCTAAGAACACCATATATTTT.

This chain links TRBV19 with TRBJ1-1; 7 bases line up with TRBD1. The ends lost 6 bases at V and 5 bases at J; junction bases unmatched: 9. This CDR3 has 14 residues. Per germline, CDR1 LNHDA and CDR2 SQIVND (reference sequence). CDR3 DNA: TGTGCCAGTAGGGAACAGGGGCGTGGGACTGAAGCTTTCTTT. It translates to CASREQGRGTEAFF.

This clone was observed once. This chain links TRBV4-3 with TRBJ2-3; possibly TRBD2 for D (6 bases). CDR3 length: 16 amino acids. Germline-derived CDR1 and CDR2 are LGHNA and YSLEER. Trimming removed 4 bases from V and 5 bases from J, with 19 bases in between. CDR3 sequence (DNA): TGCGCCAGCAGCCTGCACTACCTCCGGGGAGGAGATACGCAGTATTTT. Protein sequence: CASSLHYLRGGDTQYF.

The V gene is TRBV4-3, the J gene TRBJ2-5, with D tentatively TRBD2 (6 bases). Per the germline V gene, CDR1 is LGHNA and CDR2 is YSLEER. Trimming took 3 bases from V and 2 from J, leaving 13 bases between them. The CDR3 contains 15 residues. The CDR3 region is CASSHGGSGQETQYF. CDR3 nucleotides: TGCGCCAGCAGCCACGGGGGTTCTGGTCAAGAGACCCAGTACTTC.

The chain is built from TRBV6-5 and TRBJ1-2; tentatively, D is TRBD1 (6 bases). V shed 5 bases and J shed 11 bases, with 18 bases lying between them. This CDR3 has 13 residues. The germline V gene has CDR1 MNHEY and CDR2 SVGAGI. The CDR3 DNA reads TGTGCCAGCAGTGGCCTTACAGGGCCCGGTTACACCTTC. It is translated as CASSGLTGPGYTF.

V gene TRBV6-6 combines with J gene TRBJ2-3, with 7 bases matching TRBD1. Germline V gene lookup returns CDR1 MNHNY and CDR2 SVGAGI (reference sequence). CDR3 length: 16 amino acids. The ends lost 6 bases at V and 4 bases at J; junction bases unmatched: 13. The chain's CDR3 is CASRKSYRQGADTQYF. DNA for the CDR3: TGTGCCAGCAGAAAAAGTTACCGGCAGGGGGCAGATACGCAGTATTTT.

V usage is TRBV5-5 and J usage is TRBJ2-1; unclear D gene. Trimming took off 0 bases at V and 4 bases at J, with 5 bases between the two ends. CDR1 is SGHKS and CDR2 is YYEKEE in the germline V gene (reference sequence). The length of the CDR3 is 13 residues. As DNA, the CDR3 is TGTGCCAGCAGCTTGGGCAGTTACAATGAGCAGTTCTTC. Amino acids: CASSLGSYNEQFF.

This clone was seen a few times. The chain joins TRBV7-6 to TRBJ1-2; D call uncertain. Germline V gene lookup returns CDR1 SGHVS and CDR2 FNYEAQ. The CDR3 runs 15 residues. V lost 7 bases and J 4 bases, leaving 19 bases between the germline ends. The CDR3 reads CASNEPDSTSYGYTF. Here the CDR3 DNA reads TGTGCCAGCAATGAACCCGACTCTACCAGCTATGGCTACACCTTC.

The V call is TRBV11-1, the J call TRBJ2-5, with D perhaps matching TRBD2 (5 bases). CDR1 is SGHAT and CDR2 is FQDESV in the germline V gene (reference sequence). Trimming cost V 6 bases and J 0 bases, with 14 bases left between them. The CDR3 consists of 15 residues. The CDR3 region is CASSLERWNQETQYF. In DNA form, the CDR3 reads TGTGCCAGCAGTTTGGAGCGGTGGAACCAAGAGACCCAGTACTTC.

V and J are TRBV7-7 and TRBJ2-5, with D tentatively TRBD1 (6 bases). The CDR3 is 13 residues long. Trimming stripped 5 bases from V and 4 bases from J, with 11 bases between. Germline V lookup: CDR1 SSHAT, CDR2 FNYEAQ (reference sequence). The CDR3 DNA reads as TGTGCCAGCAGCATTCAGGGGCGAGAGACCCAGTACTTC. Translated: CASSIQGRETQYF. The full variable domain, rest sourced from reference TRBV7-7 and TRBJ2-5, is GAGVSQSPRYKVTKRGQDVTLRCDPISSHATLYWYQQALGQGPEFLTYFNYEAQPDKSGLPSDRFSAERPEGSISTLTIQRTEQRDSAMYRCASSIQGRETQYFGPGTRLLVL.

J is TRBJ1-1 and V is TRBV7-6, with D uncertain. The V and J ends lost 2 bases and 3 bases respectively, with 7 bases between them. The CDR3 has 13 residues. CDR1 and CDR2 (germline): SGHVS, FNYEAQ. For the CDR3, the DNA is TGTGCCAGCAGCTTAAGTACGGACACTGAAGCTTTCTTT. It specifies CASSLSTDTEAFF.

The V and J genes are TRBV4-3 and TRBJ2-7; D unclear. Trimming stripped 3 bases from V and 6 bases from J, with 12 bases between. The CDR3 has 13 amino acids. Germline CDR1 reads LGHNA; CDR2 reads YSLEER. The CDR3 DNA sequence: TGCGCCAGCAGCCAGGAGACCCGAGCCGAGCAGTACTTC. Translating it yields CASSQETRAEQYF.

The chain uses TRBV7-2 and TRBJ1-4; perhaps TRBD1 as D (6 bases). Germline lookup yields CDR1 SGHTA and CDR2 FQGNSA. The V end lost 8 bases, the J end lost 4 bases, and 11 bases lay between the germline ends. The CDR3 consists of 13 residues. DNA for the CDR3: TGTGCCAGCGGCGACAGGAATAATGAAAAACTGTTTTTT. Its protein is CASGDRNNEKLFF.

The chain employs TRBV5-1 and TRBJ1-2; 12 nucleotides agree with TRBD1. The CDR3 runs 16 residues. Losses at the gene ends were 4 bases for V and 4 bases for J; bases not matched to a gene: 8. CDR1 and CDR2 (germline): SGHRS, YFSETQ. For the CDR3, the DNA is TGCGCCAGCAGCCCGGCGGGGACAGGGGGCCGCTATGGCTACACCTTC. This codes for CASSPAGTGGRYGYTF.

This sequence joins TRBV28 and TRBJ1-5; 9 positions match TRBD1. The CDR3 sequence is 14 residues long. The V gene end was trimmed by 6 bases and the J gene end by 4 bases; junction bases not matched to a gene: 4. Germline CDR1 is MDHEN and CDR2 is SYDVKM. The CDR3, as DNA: TGTGCCAGCAGGGATGACAGGGGGAATCAGCCCCAGCATTTT. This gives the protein CASRDDRGNQPQHF.

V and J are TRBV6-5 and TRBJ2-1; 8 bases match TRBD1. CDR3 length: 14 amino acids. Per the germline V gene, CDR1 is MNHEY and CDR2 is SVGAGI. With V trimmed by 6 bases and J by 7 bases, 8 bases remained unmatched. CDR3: CASRDRVRGNEQFF. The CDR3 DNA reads TGTGCCAGCAGGGACAGGGTCCGAGGGAATGAGCAGTTCTTC.

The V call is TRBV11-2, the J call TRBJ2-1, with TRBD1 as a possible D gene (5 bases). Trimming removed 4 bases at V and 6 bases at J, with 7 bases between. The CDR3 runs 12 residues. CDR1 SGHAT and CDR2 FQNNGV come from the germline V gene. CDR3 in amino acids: CASSSTVNEQFF. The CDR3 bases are TGTGCCAGCAGCTCGACAGTCAATGAGCAGTTCTTC.

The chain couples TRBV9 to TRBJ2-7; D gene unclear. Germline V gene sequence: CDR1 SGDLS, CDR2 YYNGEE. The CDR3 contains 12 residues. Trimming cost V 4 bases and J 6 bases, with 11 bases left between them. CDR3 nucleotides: TGTGCCAGCAGCCCTACTACTGGCGAGCAGTACTTC. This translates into CASSPTTGEQYF.

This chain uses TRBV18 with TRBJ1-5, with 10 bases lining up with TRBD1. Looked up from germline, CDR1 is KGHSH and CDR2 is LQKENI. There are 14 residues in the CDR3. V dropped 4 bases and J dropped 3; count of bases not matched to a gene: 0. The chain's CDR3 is CASSRQGANQPQHF. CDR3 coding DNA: TGTGCCAGCTCACGACAGGGGGCCAATCAGCCCCAGCATTTT. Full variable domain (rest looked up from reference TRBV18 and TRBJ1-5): NAGVMQNPRHLVRRRGQEARLRCSPMKGHSHVYWYRQLPEEGLKFMVYLQKENIIDESGMPKERFSAEFPKEGPSILRIQQVVRGDSAAYFCASSRQGANQPQHFGDGTRLSIL.

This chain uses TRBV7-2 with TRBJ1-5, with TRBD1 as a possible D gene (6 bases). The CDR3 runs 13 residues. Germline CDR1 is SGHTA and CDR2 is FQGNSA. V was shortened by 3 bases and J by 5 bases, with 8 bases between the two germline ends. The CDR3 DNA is TGTGCCAGCAGCTTCGACAGGCATCAGCCCCAGCATTTT. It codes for CASSFDRHQPQHF.

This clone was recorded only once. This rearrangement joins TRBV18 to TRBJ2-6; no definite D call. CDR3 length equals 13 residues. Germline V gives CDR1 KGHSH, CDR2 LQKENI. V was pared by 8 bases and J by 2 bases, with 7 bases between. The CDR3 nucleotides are TGTGCCAGCCACTTCGCTGGGGCCAACGTCCTGACTTTC. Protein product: CASHFAGANVLTF. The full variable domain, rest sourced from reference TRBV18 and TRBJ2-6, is NAGVMQNPRHLVRRRGQEARLRCSPMKGHSHVYWYRQLPEEGLKFMVYLQKENIIDESGMPKERFSAEFPKEGPSILRIQQVVRGDSAAYFCASHFAGANVLTFGAGSRLTVL.

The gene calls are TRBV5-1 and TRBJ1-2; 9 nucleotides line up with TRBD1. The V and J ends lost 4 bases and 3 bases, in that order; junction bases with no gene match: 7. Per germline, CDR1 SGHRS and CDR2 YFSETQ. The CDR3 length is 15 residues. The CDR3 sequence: CASSIRTGVYYGYTF. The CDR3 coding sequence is TGCGCCAGCAGCATACGGACAGGGGTTTACTATGGCTACACCTTC. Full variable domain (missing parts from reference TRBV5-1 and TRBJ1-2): KAGVTQTPRYLIKTRGQQVTLSCSPISGHRSVSWYQQTPGQGLQFLFEYFSETQRNKGNFPGRFSGRQFSNSRSEMNVSTLELGDSALYLCASSIRTGVYYGYTFGSGTRLTVV.

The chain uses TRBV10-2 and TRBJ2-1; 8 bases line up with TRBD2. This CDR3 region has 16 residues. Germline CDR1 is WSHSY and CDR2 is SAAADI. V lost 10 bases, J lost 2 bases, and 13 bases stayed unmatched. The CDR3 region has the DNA TGCGCCACTTGTAGGGGGGCGGGGGGTGCCTACAATGAGCAGTTCTTC. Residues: CATCRGAGGAYNEQFF.

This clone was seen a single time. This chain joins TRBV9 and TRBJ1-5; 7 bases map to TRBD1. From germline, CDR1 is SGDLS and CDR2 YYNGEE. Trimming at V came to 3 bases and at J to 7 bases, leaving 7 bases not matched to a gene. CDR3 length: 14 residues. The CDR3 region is CASSAGTEGQPQHF. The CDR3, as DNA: TGTGCCAGCAGCGCCGGGACAGAAGGACAGCCCCAGCATTTT.

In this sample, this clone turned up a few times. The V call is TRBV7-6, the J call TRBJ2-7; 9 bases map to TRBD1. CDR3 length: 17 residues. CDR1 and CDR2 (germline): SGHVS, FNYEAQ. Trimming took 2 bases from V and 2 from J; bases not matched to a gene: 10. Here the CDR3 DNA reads TGTGCCAGCAGCTTATTGGCCCGGACAGGGGCGACCTACGAGCAGTACTTC. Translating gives CASSLLARTGATYEQYF.

CDR3: CASSPGQGALVYSEAFF. In nucleotides, the CDR3 is TGTGCCAGCAGCCCGGGGCAGGGGGCGCTTGTTTATTCTGAAGCTTTCTTT. This rearrangement joins TRBV5-4 to TRBJ1-1, with 8 bases identical to TRBD1. The trim removed 4 bases at V and 6 bases at J, leaving 17 bases unmatched. The CDR3 sequence is 17 residues long. The germline CDR1 and CDR2 sequences are SGHNT and YYREEE (reference sequence).

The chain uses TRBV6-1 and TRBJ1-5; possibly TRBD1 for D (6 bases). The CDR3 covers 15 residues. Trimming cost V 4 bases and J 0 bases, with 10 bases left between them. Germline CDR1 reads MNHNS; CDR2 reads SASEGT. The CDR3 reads CASSGTGYSNQPQHF. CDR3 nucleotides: TGTGCCAGCAGTGGAACAGGGTATAGCAATCAGCCCCAGCATTTT.

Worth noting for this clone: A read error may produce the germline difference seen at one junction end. CDR3: CSSSLGATSGTLSYGYTF. CDR3 in DNA: TGTTCCAGCAGCTTGGGAGCTACCTCCGGGACATTAAGCTATGGCTACACCTTC. The chain is built from TRBV7-9 and TRBJ1-2; a possible D gene is TRBD1 (6 bases). CDR3 length equals 18 residues. CDR1 and CDR2 (germline): SEHNR, FQNEAQ (reference sequence). Full variable domain (rest looked up from reference TRBV7-9 and TRBJ1-2): DTGVSQNPRHKITKRGQNVTFRCDPISEHNRLYWYRQTLGQGPEFLTYFQNEAQLEKSRLLSDRFSAERPKGSFSTLEIQRTEQGDSAMYLCSSSLGATSGTLSYGYTFGSGTRLTVV.

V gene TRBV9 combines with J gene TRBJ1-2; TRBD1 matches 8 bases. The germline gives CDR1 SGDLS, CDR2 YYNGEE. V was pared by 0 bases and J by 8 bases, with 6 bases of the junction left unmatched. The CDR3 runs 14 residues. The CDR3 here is CASSVETGGPGYTF. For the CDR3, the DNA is TGTGCCAGCAGCGTAGAAACAGGGGGTCCGGGCTACACCTTC.

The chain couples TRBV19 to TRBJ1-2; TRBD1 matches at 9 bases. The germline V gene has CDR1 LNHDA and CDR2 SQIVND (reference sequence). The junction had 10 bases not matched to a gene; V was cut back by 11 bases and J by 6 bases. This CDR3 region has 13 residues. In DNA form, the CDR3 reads TGTGCCTCCAGACTTGGACAGGGGAATGGCTACACCTTC. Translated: CASRLGQGNGYTF.